This TCR beta chain was recovered during a study of blood T cell repertoires in COVID-19. Study details: T cells, B-cell-depleted T cells, or PBMCs provided the cDNA or gDNA that served as material.

This clone appeared once. This CDR3 is 12 amino acids long. Measured with immunoSEQ multiplex PCR; TCRdb has only the in-frame clones, and not every one. The repertoire holds more than 60,000 clones, with approximately 89% as singletons. The chain uses TRBV21-1 and TRBJ1-6; the tabulated D call, TRBD1, remains unverified against the DNA. TRBV21-1 is reported as a pseudogene. Sequences were obtained from peripheral blood. This receptor was identified in a human donor in a cohort sampled during active COVID-19. The CDR3 coding sequence is TGTGCCAGCAGCGCAGGGGGTTCACCCCTCCACTTT. This gives the protein CASSAGGSPLHF.